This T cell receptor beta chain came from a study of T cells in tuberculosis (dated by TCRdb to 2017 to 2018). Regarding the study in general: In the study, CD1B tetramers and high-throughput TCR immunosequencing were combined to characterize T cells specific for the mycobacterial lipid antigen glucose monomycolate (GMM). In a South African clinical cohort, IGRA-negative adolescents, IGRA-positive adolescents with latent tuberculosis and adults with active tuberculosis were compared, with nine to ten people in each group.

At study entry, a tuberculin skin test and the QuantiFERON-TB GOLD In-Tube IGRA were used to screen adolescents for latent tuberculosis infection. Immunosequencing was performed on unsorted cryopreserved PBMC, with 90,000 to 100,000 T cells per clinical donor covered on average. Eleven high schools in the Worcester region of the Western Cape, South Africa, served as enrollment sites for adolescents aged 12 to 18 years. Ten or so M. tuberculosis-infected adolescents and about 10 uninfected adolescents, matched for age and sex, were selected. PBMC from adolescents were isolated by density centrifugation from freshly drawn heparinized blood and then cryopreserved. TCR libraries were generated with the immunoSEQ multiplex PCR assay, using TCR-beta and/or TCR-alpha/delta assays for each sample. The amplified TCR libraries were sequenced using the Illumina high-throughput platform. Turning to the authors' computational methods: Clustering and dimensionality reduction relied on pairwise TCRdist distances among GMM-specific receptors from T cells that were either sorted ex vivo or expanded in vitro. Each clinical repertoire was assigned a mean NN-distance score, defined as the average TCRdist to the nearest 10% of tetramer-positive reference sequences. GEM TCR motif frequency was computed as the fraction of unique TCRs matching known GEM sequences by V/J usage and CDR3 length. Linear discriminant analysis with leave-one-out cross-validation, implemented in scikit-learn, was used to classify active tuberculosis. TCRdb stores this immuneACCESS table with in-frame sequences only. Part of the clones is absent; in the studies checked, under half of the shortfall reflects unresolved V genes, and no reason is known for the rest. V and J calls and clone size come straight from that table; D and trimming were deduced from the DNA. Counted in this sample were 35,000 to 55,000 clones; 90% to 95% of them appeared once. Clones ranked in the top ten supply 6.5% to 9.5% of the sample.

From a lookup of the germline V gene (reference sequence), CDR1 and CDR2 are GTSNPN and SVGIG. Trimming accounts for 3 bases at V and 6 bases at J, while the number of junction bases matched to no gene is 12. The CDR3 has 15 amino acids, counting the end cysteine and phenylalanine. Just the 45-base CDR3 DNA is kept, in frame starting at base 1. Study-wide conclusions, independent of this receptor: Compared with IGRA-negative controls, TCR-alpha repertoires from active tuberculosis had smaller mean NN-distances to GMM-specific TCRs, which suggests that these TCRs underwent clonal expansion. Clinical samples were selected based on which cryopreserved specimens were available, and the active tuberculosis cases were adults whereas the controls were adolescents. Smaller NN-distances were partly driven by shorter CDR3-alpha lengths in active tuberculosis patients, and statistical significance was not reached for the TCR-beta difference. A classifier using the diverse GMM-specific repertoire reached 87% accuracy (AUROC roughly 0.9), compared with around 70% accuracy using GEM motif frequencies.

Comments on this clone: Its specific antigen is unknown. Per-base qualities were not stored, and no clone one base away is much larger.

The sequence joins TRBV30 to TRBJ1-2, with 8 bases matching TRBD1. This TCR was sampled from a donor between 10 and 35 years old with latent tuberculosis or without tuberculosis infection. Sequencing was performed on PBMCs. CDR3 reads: CAWREAGTGWNGYTF. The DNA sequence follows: TGTGCCTGGAGAGAAGCCGGGACAGGATGGAATGGCTACACCTTC.